This entry lists 26 T cell receptor beta chains sequenced from one sample in a study of blood T cell repertoires in COVID-19. Profiling relied on immunoSEQ multiplex PCR, and the TCRdb table lists in-frame clones only, not all of them. This table holds about 180,000 clones, about 80% found once. Sequenced: peripheral blood. The receptors originated from a human donor in a cohort sampled during active COVID-19.

In its sample, this clone was seen once. The rearrangement joins TRBV28 to TRBJ2-5; 8 bases are shared with TRBD2. The junction had 7 bases not matched to a gene; V was cut back by 6 bases and J by 1 base. The CDR3 is 15 amino acids. The V gene's germline CDR1 is MDHEN and CDR2 SYDVKM. Here the CDR3 reads CASSYSTSGQETQYF. CDR3 DNA: TGTGCCAGCAGCTACTCCACTAGCGGCCAAGAGACCCAGTACTTC.

V and J are TRBV27 and TRBJ2-7; TRBD1 might be the D (6 bases). The CDR3 spans 15 residues. The germline V and J ends were trimmed by 3 bases and 4 bases, with 16 bases remaining between them. The V gene's germline CDR1 is MNHEY and CDR2 SMNVEV (reference sequence). CDR3 sequence (DNA): TGTGCCAGCAGTTTGATTTCAGGGGTTCATTACGAGCAGTACTTC. It yields the protein CASSLISGVHYEQYF.

This chain connects TRBV6-5 to TRBJ1-2, with a weak D call TRBD1 (5 bases). Between the trimmed V and J ends, which lost 7 bases and 8 bases, there was a span of 20 bases. Germline V lookup: CDR1 MNHEY, CDR2 SVGAGI. The CDR3 runs to 14 residues. CDR3 protein: CASTLGGRGHGYTF. The CDR3, as DNA: TGTGCCAGCACCCTCGGGGGGAGGGGCCACGGCTACACCTTC.

This chain joins TRBV10-1 and TRBJ1-4; D is unclear. The germline V gene encodes CDR1 WNHNN and CDR2 SYGVQD (reference sequence). The CDR3 consists of 14 residues. Deletions cut 6 bases from V and 4 bases from J, with 12 bases between. The CDR3 loop is CASRWASDNEKLFF. Here the CDR3 DNA reads TGCGCCAGCAGGTGGGCTTCTGATAATGAAAAACTGTTTTTT.

The chain has TRBV5-6 and TRBJ1-5, with D maybe TRBD1 (5 bases). Trimming took off 2 bases at V and 1 base at J, with 13 bases between the two ends. CDR3 length: 16 residues. CDR1 is SGHDT, CDR2 YYEEEE, per germline. CDR3 residues: CASSLGRGRSNQPQHF. DNA of the CDR3: TGTGCCAGCAGCTTAGGACGGGGGAGGAGCAATCAGCCCCAGCATTTT.

V gene TRBV5-4 combines with J gene TRBJ2-2, with D tentatively TRBD1 (6 bases). Trimming removed 3 bases from V and 3 bases from J, with 9 bases in between. The CDR3 sequence is 14 residues long. In germline, CDR1 is SGHNT, CDR2 YYREEE (reference sequence). CDR3 nucleotides: TGTGCCAGCAGCTACAGGGTGGACACCGGGGAGCTGTTTTTT. This translates into CASSYRVDTGELFF.

This clone was seen a handful of times. The J gene is TRBJ1-1, the V gene TRBV24-1; D possibly corresponds to TRBD1 (5 bases). CDR1 and CDR2 (germline): KGHDR, SFDVKD. The CDR3 loop spans 16 amino acids. The ends were cut back, 6 bases at V and 1 base at J, with 17 bases in the middle. The CDR3, as DNA: TGTGCCACCAGTCAGGGTTCCCTTAACCCGAACACTGAAGCTTTCTTT. Translated, it gives CATSQGSLNPNTEAFF.

This clone was observed a handful of times. The chain couples TRBV5-4 to TRBJ1-5, with a tentative D call TRBD1 (5 bases). This CDR3 is 15 amino acids long. Deletions cut 0 bases from V and 0 bases from J, with 7 bases between. The V gene's germline CDR1 is SGHNT and CDR2 YYREEE (reference sequence). The CDR3 nucleotides are TGTGCCAGCAGCTTGGGACAGTATAGCAATCAGCCCCAGCATTTT. Residues: CASSLGQYSNQPQHF.

The chain carries TRBV20-1 and TRBJ1-2, with D possibly matching TRBD1 (5 bases). V was pared by 3 bases and J by 6 bases, with 8 bases between. Germline CDR1 is DFQATT and CDR2 is SNEGSKA (reference sequence). This CDR3 spans 11 amino acids. CDR3 amino acids: CSASREHGYTF. Here the CDR3 DNA reads TGCAGTGCTAGCAGGGAACATGGCTACACCTTC.

The chain joins TRBV11-2 to TRBJ1-1; 9 bases are a match to TRBD1. Germline V gene sequence: CDR1 SGHAT, CDR2 FQNNGV. After removal of 5 bases from V and 11 bases from J, the junction contained 9 bases not matched to a gene. This CDR3 is built from 13 residues. CDR3 protein: CASSQQGALGAFF. CDR3 sequence (DNA): TGTGCCAGCAGCCAACAGGGGGCTCTAGGTGCTTTCTTT. The variable domain in full, completed from reference TRBV11-2 and TRBJ1-1, reads EAGVAQSPRYKIIEKRQSVAFWCNPISGHATLYWYQQILGQGPKLLIQFQNNGVVDDSQLPKDRFSAERLKGVDSTLKIQPAKLEDSAVYLCASSQQGALGAFFGQGTRLTVV.

CDR3 protein: CASSPRDTQYF. The CDR3 nucleotides are TGTGCCAGCAGTCCGCGGGATACGCAGTATTTT. J is TRBJ2-3 and V is TRBV6-2 or TRBV6-3; D not certain. Germline lookup yields CDR1 MNHEY and CDR2 SVGEGT. Between the trimmed V and J ends, which lost 5 bases and 6 bases, there was a span of 6 bases. The CDR3 spans 11 residues.

The chain employs TRBV6-5 and TRBJ1-1; tentatively, D is TRBD1 (6 bases). V was shortened by 6 bases and J by 2 bases, with 16 bases between the two germline ends. The V gene's germline CDR1 is MNHEY and CDR2 SVGAGI. The CDR3 runs 15 residues. The CDR3 region is CASRIETGSNTEAFF. The CDR3 DNA reads as TGTGCCAGCAGGATCGAGACAGGCAGTAACACTGAAGCTTTCTTT.

CDR3 in DNA: TGTGCCAGCAGCGCCACGGGGACAGCCATGAACACTGAAGCTTTCTTT. As protein: CASSATGTAMNTEAFF. The rearrangement uses TRBV9 and TRBJ1-1; TRBD1 matches 7 bases. The germline gives CDR1 SGDLS, CDR2 YYNGEE. There are 16 residues in the CDR3. The trim removed 3 bases at V and 0 bases at J, leaving 8 bases unmatched.

V gene TRBV3-1 (or the pseudogene TRBV3-2) combines with J gene TRBJ2-5, with TRBD1 matching 8 bases. CDR1 and CDR2 (germline): LGHDT, YNNKEL (reference sequence). J was trimmed by 2 bases and V by 2 bases; bases with no gene match: 1. CDR3 size: 14 residues. The CDR3: CASSQWTGQETQYF. CDR3 nucleotides: TGTGCCAGCAGCCAATGGACAGGGCAAGAGACCCAGTACTTC.

The V and J genes are TRBV4-2 and TRBJ1-1; TRBD1 matches at 10 bases. The germline V gene has CDR1 LGHNA and CDR2 YNFKEQ. The CDR3 is made up of 14 amino acids. V dropped 4 bases and J dropped 11; count of bases not matched to a gene: 10. The CDR3 DNA reads as TGTGCCAGCAGCCCCGGGGACAGGGGTCGGGGGGCTTTCTTT. This encodes CASSPGDRGRGAFF.

This chain links TRBV28 with TRBJ1-5; 8 nucleotides align to TRBD1. Per germline, CDR1 MDHEN and CDR2 SYDVKM. Germline trimming cut 6 bases from V and 1 base from J; bases unmatched to any gene: 5. The length of the CDR3 is 15 residues. The CDR3 DNA follows: TGTGCCAGCAGGCGTACAGGGGGGAGCAATCAGCCCCAGCATTTT. Its translation is CASRRTGGSNQPQHF.

The rearrangement joins TRBV3-1 (or the pseudogene TRBV3-2) to TRBJ2-3; tentatively, D is TRBD1 (6 bases). This CDR3 has 15 residues. Germline CDR1 LGHDT, CDR2 YNNKEL (reference sequence). Trimming left V 0 bases short and J 4 bases short, with 11 bases between. In DNA, the CDR3 is TGTGCCAGCAGCCAAGATGGGGCAGGGGCAGATACGCAGTATTTT. Translating gives CASSQDGAGADTQYF.

The chain employs TRBV7-6 and TRBJ2-7; possible D gene TRBD1, 5 bases. V dropped 5 bases and J dropped 2 bases, with 19 bases sitting between them. Per the germline V gene, CDR1 is SGHVS and CDR2 is FNYEAQ. The CDR3 is 16 residues long. The DNA of the CDR3 is TGTGCCAGCAGCAACCCGACAGCGAGATTACCCTACGAGCAGTACTTC. As protein: CASSNPTARLPYEQYF.

The gene calls are TRBV18 and TRBJ1-1; D remains ambiguous. CDR1 and CDR2 from the germline V gene are KGHSH and LQKENI. This CDR3 has 12 amino acids. V was shortened by 1 base and J by 10 bases, with 10 bases between the two germline ends. The CDR3 loop reads CASSPRREGAFF. The CDR3 DNA sequence: TGTGCCAGCTCACCACGGAGGGAAGGAGCTTTCTTT.

The chain is built from TRBV6-4 and TRBJ2-3, with 8 bases lining up with TRBD1. J gave up 0 bases and V 0 bases, and 8 bases lay outside the gene matches. The germline V gene encodes CDR1 MRHNA and CDR2 SNTAGT. The CDR3 is made up of 18 amino acids. The CDR3 reads CASSDSMEGTGSTDTQYF. The DNA of the CDR3 is TGTGCCAGCAGTGACTCGATGGAAGGGACAGGCAGCACAGATACGCAGTATTTT.

The rearrangement links TRBV4-3 to TRBJ2-5, with TRBD2 as a possible D gene (5 bases). Trimming removed 1 base at V and 4 bases at J, with 10 bases between. Germline V gene data show CDR1 as LGHNA and CDR2 as YSLEER. CDR3 length: 14 amino acids. CDR3 in amino acids: CASSQGGRGETQYF. In nucleotides, the CDR3 is TGCGCCAGCAGCCAAGGAGGGCGCGGAGAGACCCAGTACTTC.

CDR3 in amino acids: CASSYSSPPREKLFF. DNA for the CDR3: TGTGCCAGCAGTTACTCGAGCCCGCCCCGTGAAAAACTGTTTTTT. The chain links TRBV6-5 to TRBJ1-4; no clear D gene. Germline assignment: CDR1 MNHEY and CDR2 SVGAGI. This CDR3 contains 15 residues. Deletions cut 0 bases from V and 7 bases from J, with 12 bases between.

This chain links TRBV6-1 with TRBJ2-5; 12 nucleotides match TRBD2. Germline CDR1 is MNHNS and CDR2 is SASEGT. The CDR3 runs 16 residues. The ends lost 2 bases at V and 3 bases at J; junction bases unmatched: 4. Here the CDR3 reads CASSEILAGGEETQYF. In DNA, the CDR3 is TGTGCCAGCAGTGAAATCCTAGCGGGAGGGGAAGAGACCCAGTACTTC.

This chain links TRBV5-5 with TRBJ1-5; no firm D call. Germline values: CDR1 SGHKS, CDR2 YYEKEE (reference sequence). This CDR3 region has 15 residues. Trimming stripped 2 bases from V and 0 bases from J, with 9 bases between. CDR3 residues: CASSFETISNQPQHF. CDR3 bases: TGTGCCAGCAGCTTTGAGACAATTAGCAATCAGCCCCAGCATTTT.

This clone was seen only once. V and J are TRBV28 and TRBJ2-7, with a weak D call TRBD1 (5 bases). With 6 bases removed from V and 3 bases from J, the gap between germline ends came to 9 bases. This CDR3 is 12 amino acids long. Germline V gives CDR1 MDHEN, CDR2 SYDVKM. The CDR3, as DNA: TGTGCCAGCAGATCGACAGTCTACGAGCAGTACTTC. Amino acid sequence: CASRSTVYEQYF.

The chain joins TRBV19 to TRBJ1-1; weak D call: TRBD1 (5 bases). V was shortened by 0 bases and J by 1 base, with 6 bases between the two germline ends. CDR1 LNHDA and CDR2 SQIVND come from the germline V gene (reference sequence). There are 14 residues in the CDR3. In nucleotides, the CDR3 is TGTGCCAGTAGTATAGAAAGGGGGAACACTGAAGCTTTCTTT. Translated: CASSIERGNTEAFF.